The rows below give T cell receptor beta chains drawn from one sample of a study of cytomegalovirus exposure and HLA in healthy donors. The data were produced by immunoSEQ multiplex PCR, yet TCRdb's version contains in-frame clones alone and is incomplete. In the table there are about 130,000 clones, about 80% of which are singletons. Sequencing was performed on PBMCs. These receptors were taken from a man between 25 and 39 years old in good health and CMV-seronegative. Both conserved end residues are part of each CDR3. The order of the fields is J gene, D gene, clone size, V gene, CDR3 protein, CDR3 DNA. A D gene is named only where the DNA matches it firmly. Clone size is shown for a subset of rows, as once, few, many or a class of expanded clone.

TRBJ2-7	TRBD2	few	TRBV10-1	CASSESLAGQEEQYF	TGCGCCAGCAGTGAGTCACTAGCGGGTCAGGAAGAGCAGTACTTC
TRBJ2-2	-	few	TRBV5-4	CASSLSVRLANTGELFF	TGTGCCAGCAGCTTGTCGGTGCGGCTAGCGAACACCGGGGAGCTGTTTTTT
TRBJ2-1	-	once	TRBV18	CASSRSDRISYNEQFF	TGTGCCAGCTCACGATCGGACAGAATCTCCTACAATGAGCAGTTCTTC
TRBJ2-7	-	-	TRBV28	CASSFARVVTYEQYF	TGTGCCAGCAGTTTTGCCAGGGTAGTCACCTACGAGCAGTACTTC
TRBJ2-1	TRBD2	-	TRBV28	CASSFGTSGKFMDEQFF	TGTGCCAGCAGTTTCGGGACTAGCGGGAAGTTTATGGATGAGCAGTTCTTC
TRBJ2-1	TRBD2	-	TRBV28	CASSAGLADEQFF	TGTGCCAGCAGCGCGGGACTAGCTGATGAGCAGTTCTTC
TRBJ1-5	-	-	TRBV6-6	CATIKRGGGQPQNF	TGTGCCACAATAAAACGCGGGGGCGGTCAGCCCCAGAATTTT
TRBJ1-5	TRBD1	-	TRBV4-1	CASSRLLQGTNQPQHF	TGCGCCAGCAGCCGGTTACTACAGGGGACCAATCAGCCCCAGCATTTT
TRBJ2-7	TRBD2	-	TRBV9	CASSATSGSPYEQYF	TGTGCCAGCAGCGCGACTAGCGGGAGTCCATACGAGCAGTACTTC
TRBJ2-7	TRBD2	-	TRBV7-8	CASSLAVLAGLYEQYF	TGTGCCAGCAGCTTAGCTGTACTAGCGGGACTCTACGAGCAGTACTTC
TRBJ2-1	TRBD2	-	TRBV5-1	CASSWGPGLAGGGYNEQFF	TGCGCCAGCAGCTGGGGCCCGGGACTAGCGGGAGGGGGCTACAATGAGCAGTTCTTC
TRBJ2-7	TRBD1	-	TRBV25-1	CASREQGFSDEQYF	TGTGCCAGCAGAGAACAGGGGTTTAGCGACGAGCAGTACTTC
TRBJ2-3	TRBD2	-	TRBV5-4	CASSAAGELALYF	TGTGCCAGCAGCGCTGCCGGCGAACTAGCGCTGTATTTT
TRBJ1-1	TRBD1	-	TRBV9	CASSVEGRGRVEAFF	TGTGCCAGCAGCGTAGAGGGCAGGGGGCGCGTGGAAGCTTTCTTT
TRBJ2-7	-	few	TRBV6-1	CASSLDTEQYF	TGTGCCAGCAGTTTGGACACCGAGCAGTACTTC
TRBJ2-1	TRBD2	-	TRBV5-1	CASSQKPGLAGRFSYNEQFF	TGCGCCAGCAGCCAAAAACCGGGACTAGCGGGAAGGTTTTCCTACAATGAGCAGTTCTTC
TRBJ2-2	-	-	TRBV27	CASRTWTEVKGELFF	TGTGCCAGCAGGACCTGGACGGAGGTGAAGGGGGAGCTGTTTTTT
TRBJ1-2	-	-	TRBV6-1	CASSLNSHGYTF	TGTGCCAGCAGTTTAAACAGTCACGGCTACACCTTC
TRBJ1-1	TRBD1	few	TRBV27	CASSLTGQGMNTEAFF	TGTGCCAGCAGTTTGACCGGACAGGGTATGAACACTGAAGCTTTCTTT